Below are 5 T cell receptor beta chains sequenced from a single sample in a study of vaccination and CD4 T cells after COVID-19. At the Johns Hopkins FTIC core, DNA taken from cultured CD4+ T cells was sequenced by way of the Oncomine TCR Beta short-read assay. TCRdb itself ran the PCR reads through MiXCR, one entry per CDR3 protein. The profile shows 15,000 or so distinct CDR3 sequences, about 31% of them singletons. The antigens these receptors bind are not known. The treatment: roughly ten-day PBMC culture with coronavirus spike peptide pools or control peptides (ViraFEST assay). Sequenced sample: cultured CD4+ T cells from blood. The receptors derive from a human donor with COVID-19.

This clonotype was counted between two and nine times. The chain links TRBV15 to TRBJ2-5, with 8 bases fitting TRBD1. Germline V CDR1 and CDR2: LNHNV, YYDKDF (reference sequence). The CDR3 spans 16 residues. Unmatched junction bases numbered 8, after V lost 0 bases and J lost 5 bases. CDR3 protein: CATSRDLQGGTETQYF. The CDR3 nucleotides read TGTGCCACCAGCAGAGACTTACAGGGGGGTACGGAGACCCAGTACTTC.

The chain uses TRBV7-2 and TRBJ1-5; the D gene is possibly TRBD1 (5 bases). Germline CDR1 SGHTA, CDR2 FQGNSA. The CDR3 runs 13 residues. Trimming stripped 1 base from V and 8 bases from J, with 9 bases between. DNA of the CDR3: TGTGCCAGCAGCTTAGACGGGACTAAGCCCCAGCATTTT. It translates to CASSLDGTKPQHF.

The sample holds a few counts of this clonotype. The J gene is TRBJ2-7, the V gene TRBV6-1; 10 bases map to TRBD1. This CDR3 contains 14 residues. The junction had 8 bases not matched to a gene; V was cut back by 8 bases and J by 4 bases. Germline V CDR1 and CDR2: MNHNS, SASEGT. The CDR3 sequence is CASQGQGFWYEQYF. Here the CDR3 DNA reads TGTGCCAGCCAGGGACAGGGGTTTTGGTACGAGCAGTACTTC.

This chain links TRBV12-3 or TRBV12-4 with TRBJ2-2, with 7 bases lining up with TRBD2. The length of the CDR3 is 14 residues. V shed 7 bases, J shed 10 bases, and the junction held 12 bases outside the gene matches. Here the CDR3 DNA reads TGTGCCAGCACCCACACAAGACTAGCCGCGGAGCTGTTTTTT. This gives the protein CASTHTRLAAELFF.

The chain joins TRBV7-9 to TRBJ1-5; 10 bases align to TRBD1. The CDR3 is 15 amino acids. Germline CDR1 is SEHNR and CDR2 is FQNEAQ (reference sequence). The trim removed 4 bases at V and 5 bases at J, leaving 5 bases unmatched. CDR3 protein: CASSYDGTGDQPQHF. The CDR3 DNA reads TGTGCCAGCAGCTACGATGGGACAGGGGATCAGCCCCAGCATTTT. Using reference TRBV7-9 and TRBJ1-5 for the parts outside the CDR3, the full variable domain is DTGVSQNPRHKITKRGQNVTFRCDPISEHNRLYWYRQTLGQGPEFLTYFQNEAQLEKSRLLSDRFSAERPKGSFSTLEIQRTEQGDSAMYLCASSYDGTGDQPQHFGDGTRLSIL.